This T cell receptor beta chain was profiled in a study of T-cell reconstitution after alpha-beta-depleted transplantation in children. Unique molecular identifiers were used in preparing the TCRbeta library. TCRdb passed the PCR reads through MiXCR, listing each CDR3 protein once. The sample yields 300,000 or so distinct CDR3 sequences, around 25% seen once. Points from the study as a whole: After transplant, at about two months, alpha-beta T cells were reportedly derived from several hundred expanded graft clones. It was newly produced T cells that mostly accounted for T-cell counts and diversity one year after transplant.

Trimming left V 4 bases short and J 5 bases short, with 15 bases between. CDR1 is SGHRS and CDR2 is YFSETQ in the germline V gene. The CDR3 totals 14 residues. Concerning this clonotype: Its antigen remains unidentified.

This specimen consisted of PBMCs, mostly from graft donor cells, obtained 180 days after TCRalphabeta/CD19-depleted stem cell transplant. This clonotype was sampled from a male patient aged 5 to 17 who had a stem cell transplant for acute lymphoblastic leukemia, so the T cells may come from the graft donor. The chain uses TRBV5-1 and TRBJ2-5, with D tentatively TRBD2 (6 bases). The CDR3 is CASSRTPGAETQYF. The DNA for the CDR3 is TGCGCCAGCAGCCGGACCCCGGGAGCTGAGACCCAGTACTTC.